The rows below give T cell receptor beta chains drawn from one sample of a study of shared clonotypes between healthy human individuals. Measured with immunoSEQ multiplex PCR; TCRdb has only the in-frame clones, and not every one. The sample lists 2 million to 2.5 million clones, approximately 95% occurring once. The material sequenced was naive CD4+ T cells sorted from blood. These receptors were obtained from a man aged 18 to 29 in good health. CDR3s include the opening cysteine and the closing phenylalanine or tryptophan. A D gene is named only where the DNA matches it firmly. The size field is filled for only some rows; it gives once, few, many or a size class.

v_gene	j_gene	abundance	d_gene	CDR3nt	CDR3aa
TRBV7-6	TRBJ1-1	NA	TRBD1	TGTGCCAGCAGCCGAGCCGGGACAGGGAATGTTATAACGAACACTGAAGCTTTCTTT	CASSRAGTGNVITNTEAFF
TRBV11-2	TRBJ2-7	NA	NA	TGTGCCAGCAGCTTAGTACGACCGAGCTCCTACGAGCAGTACTTC	CASSLVRPSSYEQYF
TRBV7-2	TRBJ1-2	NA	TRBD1	TGTGCCAGCAGCCCCGGGGACAGAATTTATGGCTACACCTTC	CASSPGDRIYGYTF
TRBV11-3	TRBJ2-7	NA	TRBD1	TGTGCCAGCAGCTCCCACCGACAGGGGGCGCAAGAAGGGTACAACGAGCAGTACTTC	CASSSHRQGAQEGYNEQYF
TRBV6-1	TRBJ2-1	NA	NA	TGTGCCAGCCTGATGAGCTCCTACAATGAGCAGTTCTTC	CASLMSSYNEQFF
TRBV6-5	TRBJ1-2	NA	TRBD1	TGTGCCAGCAGTTACCGGGACAGATATAACTATGGCTACACCTTC	CASSYRDRYNYGYTF
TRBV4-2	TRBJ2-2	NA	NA	TGTGCCAGCAGCCAAGAAACTCGGGGTGGCGGGGAGCTGTTTTTT	CASSQETRGGGELFF
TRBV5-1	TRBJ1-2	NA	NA	TGCGCCAGCAGCTTGCGGGGGCTGGAGGGCTACACCTTC	CASSLRGLEGYTF
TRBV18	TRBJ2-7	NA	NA	TGTGCCAGCTCACCTTTTCTGGGGGTGACCTACGAGCAGTACTTC	CASSPFLGVTYEQYF
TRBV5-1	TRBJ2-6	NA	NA	TGCGCCAGCAGCTTGATCGTCTCTGGGGCCAACGTCCTGACTTTC	CASSLIVSGANVLTF
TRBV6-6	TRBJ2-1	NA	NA	TGTGCCAGCAGTCCAGGGGACCTCAATGAGCAGTTCTTC	CASSPGDLNEQFF
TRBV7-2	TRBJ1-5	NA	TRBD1	TGTGCCAGCAGCCCAGGACAGGGGACATACCAGCCCCAGCATTTT	CASSPGQGTYQPQHF
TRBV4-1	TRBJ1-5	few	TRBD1	TGCGCCAGCAGCCAAGAAAGGGTAGGACAGGTTAATCAGCCCCAGCATTTT	CASSQERVGQVNQPQHF
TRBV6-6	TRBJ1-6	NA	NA	TGTGCCAGCAGCCGGGCAGTCTCCTATAATTCACCCCTCCACTTT	CASSRAVSYNSPLHF
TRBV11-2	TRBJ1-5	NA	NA	TGTGCCAGCAGCTTAGACGGGAGCAATCAGCCCCAGCATTTT	CASSLDGSNQPQHF
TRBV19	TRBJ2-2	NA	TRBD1	TGTGCCAGTAGTTTAACCGGGACAGGGACGAACACCGGGGAGCTGTTTTTT	CASSLTGTGTNTGELFF
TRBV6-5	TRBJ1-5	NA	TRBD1	TGTGCCAGCAGTTACTCCGGGACAGGGGGCGGGCAGCCCCAGCATTTT	CASSYSGTGGGQPQHF
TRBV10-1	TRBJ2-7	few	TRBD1	TGCGCCAGCAGTACCGGGACAGCTTTGGGATCCTACGAGCAGTACTTC	CASSTGTALGSYEQYF
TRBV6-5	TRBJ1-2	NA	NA	TGTGCCAGCAGTTACTCAATCCAGGCGGGGCATGGCTACACCTTC	CASSYSIQAGHGYTF
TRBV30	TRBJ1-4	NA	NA	TGTGCCTGGACCCAGGACCGGGGAAAACTGTTTTTT	CAWTQDRGKLFF
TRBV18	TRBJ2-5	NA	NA	TGTGCCAGCTCACCCCGGGAAATTGAGACCCAGTACTTC	CASSPREIETQYF
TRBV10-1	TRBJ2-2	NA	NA	TGCGCCAGCAACGCGCCTAACACCGGGGAGCTGTTTTTT	CASNAPNTGELFF
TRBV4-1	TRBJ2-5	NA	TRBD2	TGCGCCAGCAGCCAGGGACTAGCGGGGGGGCCTCGAAGTAGGGAGACCCAGTACTTC	CASSQGLAGGPRSRETQYF
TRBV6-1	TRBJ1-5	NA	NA	TGTGCCAGCAGTGAAGGGACACAATATCAGCCCCAGCATTTT	CASSEGTQYQPQHF
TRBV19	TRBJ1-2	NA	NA	TGTGCCAGTAGTCGTGGGACACCCCCTGGCTACACCTTC	CASSRGTPPGYTF
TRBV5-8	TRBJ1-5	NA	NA	TGTGCCAGCAGCTTGGAGGGGCTTAGCAATCAGCCCCAGCATTTT	CASSLEGLSNQPQHF
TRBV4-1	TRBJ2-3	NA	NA	TGCGCCAGCAGCCAAGCGGAGCATTCCGGTCTTGGGACAGATACGCAGTATTTT	CASSQAEHSGLGTDTQYF
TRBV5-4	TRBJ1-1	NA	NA	TGTGCCAGCAGCTTGGACATAGGGGCGGATGAAGCTTTCTTT	CASSLDIGADEAFF
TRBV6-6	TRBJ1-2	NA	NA	TGTGCCAGCAGCCTAGACTATGGCTACACCTTC	CASSLDYGYTF
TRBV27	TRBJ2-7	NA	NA	TGTGCCAGCAGTTTGGGGGCTCCGGGTTACGAGCAGTACTTC	CASSLGAPGYEQYF
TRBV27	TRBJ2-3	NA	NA	TGTGCCAGCAGTTTATTGGGCGGGCGGTCTAGCACAGATACGCAGTATTTT	CASSLLGGRSSTDTQYF
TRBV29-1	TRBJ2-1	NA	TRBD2	TGCAGCGGCGGGGAGGGAGGTGAGCAGTTCTTC	CSGGEGGEQFF
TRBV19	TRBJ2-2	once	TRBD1	TGTGCCAGTAGGGGACAGGCGAACACCGGGGAGCTGTTTTTT	CASRGQANTGELFF
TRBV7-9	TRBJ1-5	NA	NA	TGTGCCAGCAGCTTAGTGTCCGGGGATCAGCCCCAGCATTTT	CASSLVSGDQPQHF
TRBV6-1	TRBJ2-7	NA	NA	TGTGCCAGCAGTAGGACCAGTTCGTACGAGCAGTACTTC	CASSRTSSYEQYF
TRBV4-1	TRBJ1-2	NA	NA	TGCGCCAGCAGCCAACTTCGCGGTACGGGAGGCTACACCTTC	CASSQLRGTGGYTF
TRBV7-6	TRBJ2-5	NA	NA	TGTGCCAGCAGCTTAGCGGCAGGGGAAGTAGGCGAGACCCAGTACTTC	CASSLAAGEVGETQYF
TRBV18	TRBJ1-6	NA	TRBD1	TGTGCCAGCTCACCACAGGGGGCGGATTCACCCCTCCACTTT	CASSPQGADSPLHF
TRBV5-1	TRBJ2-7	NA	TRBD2	TGCGCCAGCAGCGCCGATAGCGGGGGGGCTTACGAGCAGTACTTC	CASSADSGGAYEQYF
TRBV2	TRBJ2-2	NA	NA	TGTGCCAGCAGTGAAACCAGGATTACCGGGGAGCTGTTTTTT	CASSETRITGELFF
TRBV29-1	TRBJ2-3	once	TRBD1	TGCAGCGTAGACAGGGGCGCAGATACGCAGTATTTT	CSVDRGADTQYF
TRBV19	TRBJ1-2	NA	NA	TGTGCCAGTAGGCGGTCCTCTAACTATGGCTACACCTTC	CASRRSSNYGYTF
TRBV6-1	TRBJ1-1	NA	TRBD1	TGTGCCAGCAGTGAATTCGGGACAGGGACCCTTACTGAAGCTTTCTTT	CASSEFGTGTLTEAFF
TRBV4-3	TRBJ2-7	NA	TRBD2	TGCGCCAGCAGCCAGACACTAGCGGGAGTTGGGGAGCAGTACTTC	CASSQTLAGVGEQYF
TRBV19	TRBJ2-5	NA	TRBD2	TGTGCCAGTAGTAGGACTAGGGGAGAGACCCAGTACTTC	CASSRTRGETQYF
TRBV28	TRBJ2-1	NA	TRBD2	TGTGCCAGCAGTTCAGGGTTGGGGACTAGCAGCGTGCTCAATGAGCAGTTCTTC	CASSSGLGTSSVLNEQFF
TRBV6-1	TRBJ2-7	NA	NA	TGTGCCAGCACTGACGTCCATTTCTACGAGCAGTACTTC	CASTDVHFYEQYF
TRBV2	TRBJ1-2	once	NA	TGTGCCAGCAAAAACCAGGGGAGTAGTGGCTACACCTTC	CASKNQGSSGYTF
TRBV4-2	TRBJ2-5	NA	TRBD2	TGTGCCAGCAGCCAAGCCGGTAGACTAGCGGCCCAAGAGACCCAGTACTTC	CASSQAGRLAAQETQYF
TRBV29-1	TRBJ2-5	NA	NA	TGCAGCGGGCTTGGGGTTGGCGAGACCCAGTACTTC	CSGLGVGETQYF
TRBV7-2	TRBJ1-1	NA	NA	TGTGCCAGCAGCGGACAGCTGAACACTGAAGCTTTCTTT	CASSGQLNTEAFF
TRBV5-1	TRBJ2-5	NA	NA	TGCGCCAGCAGCTTGGAGTACCAAGAGACCCAGTACTTC	CASSLEYQETQYF
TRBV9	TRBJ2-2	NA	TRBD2	TGTGCCAGCAGCGGGCTAGCGGGAACCGGGGAGCTGTTTTTT	CASSGLAGTGELFF
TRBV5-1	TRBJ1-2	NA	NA	TGCGCCAGCAGCTTGGGAACAGAGGGTGGCTACACCTTC	CASSLGTEGGYTF
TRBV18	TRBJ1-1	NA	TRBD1	TGTGCCAGCTCAGCGCCGGGACAGGTCAACACTGAAGCTTTCTTT	CASSAPGQVNTEAFF
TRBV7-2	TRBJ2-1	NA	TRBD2	TGTGCCAGCAGCCCAAAGTGGGGAGGGGTCGGCAATGAGCAGTTCTTC	CASSPKWGGVGNEQFF
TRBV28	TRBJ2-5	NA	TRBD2	TGTGCCAGCAGAACCCGGGGGGGAGAGACCCAGTACTTC	CASRTRGGETQYF